This is a list of T cell receptor beta chains from one sample in a study of shared clonotypes between healthy human individuals. Here immunoSEQ multiplex PCR was the method, and the copy in TCRdb shows in-frame clones only, minus some. The table lists nearly 600,000 clones, 95% to 96% of them singletons, with approximately 0.1% in the top ten. The sequenced sample consisted of naive CD8+ T cells sorted from blood. The receptors were sampled from a woman younger than 45 in good health. Both conserved end residues are part of each CDR3. A D gene is named only where the DNA matches it firmly. Rows give clone size only sometimes, using once, few, many, or a class for an expanded clone.

d_call,v_call,j_call,clone_size,cdr3_nt,cdr3_aa
NA,TRBV21-1,TRBJ1-5,NA,TGTGCCAGCAGCAAACGCCGGGACTTAAGCAATCAGCCCCAGCATTTT,CASSKRRDLSNQPQHF
TRBD2,TRBV7-9,TRBJ2-1,NA,TGTGCCAGCAGCTTAGGGCTAGCGGGAGAGATTTCCTACAATGAGCAGTTCTTC,CASSLGLAGEISYNEQFF
NA,TRBV6-1,TRBJ2-1,NA,TGTGCCAGCAGTGAATTAGACTACCGCTCCTACAATGAGCAGTTCTTC,CASSELDYRSYNEQFF
NA,TRBV30,TRBJ2-3,NA,TGTGCCTGGAGTGTAGGTAGTTTATTCACAGATACGCAGTATTTT,CAWSVGSLFTDTQYF
TRBD1,TRBV28,TRBJ2-5,NA,TGTGCCAGCAGTTCCCTCAGGGTATGGGGACAGGGGTTGGGGGGTCAAGAGACCCAGTACTTC,CASSSLRVWGQGLGGQETQYF
TRBD2,TRBV27,TRBJ2-7,NA,TGTGCCAGCAGTTCGGGACTAGCCTACGAGCAGTACTTC,CASSSGLAYEQYF
NA,TRBV28,TRBJ2-7,once,TGTGCCAGCAGGGAAGGAGGGGGGCCCTACGAGCAGTACTTC,CASREGGGPYEQYF
TRBD1,TRBV13,TRBJ1-2,NA,TGTGCCAGCAGCTTATCGACAGGGCACGGCTACACCTTC,CASSLSTGHGYTF
NA,TRBV6-5,TRBJ2-7,NA,TGTGCCAGCAGTTACTCGTGGGGGGGGCGCCCCTACGAGCAGTACTTC,CASSYSWGGRPYEQYF
TRBD1,TRBV28,TRBJ1-6,once,TGTGCCAGCAGCCCCCGGGACAGGACCCACTCCTATAATTCACCCCTCCACTTT,CASSPRDRTHSYNSPLHF
TRBD2,TRBV5-4,TRBJ2-1,NA,TGTGCCAGCAGTTGGACTAGCGGGGACAATGAGCAGTTCTTC,CASSWTSGDNEQFF
NA,TRBV7-9,TRBJ1-1,once,TGTGCCAGCAGCTTAGTTTCCGGGTCCGACAGGTCCCCTGAAGCTTTCTTT,CASSLVSGSDRSPEAFF
NA,TRBV7-8,TRBJ2-1,NA,TGTGCCAGCAGCTACGAGCCCAATGAGCAGTTCTTC,CASSYEPNEQFF
NA,TRBV4-1,TRBJ2-3,NA,TGCGCCAGCAGCCAAGCACCATTCACAGATACGCAGTATTTT,CASSQAPFTDTQYF
NA,TRBV7-9,TRBJ1-1,NA,TGTGCCAGCAGCTTATCGGAAGGTTCCGGGTTCCTGGACACTGAAGCTTTCTTT,CASSLSEGSGFLDTEAFF
NA,TRBV10-2,TRBJ1-5,NA,TGCGCCAGCAGGGGCCCAGATAGCAATCAGCCCCAGCATTTT,CASRGPDSNQPQHF
TRBD2,TRBV25-1,TRBJ2-7,NA,TGTGCCAGCAGTGTTGGACTAGCGGGAGGGATGCAGTACTTC,CASSVGLAGGMQYF
NA,TRBV28,TRBJ2-3,NA,TGTGCCACCAAACCCCCACGGGCAGGGGGCACAGATACGCAGTATTTT,CATKPPRAGGTDTQYF
TRBD2,TRBV25-1,TRBJ2-7,NA,TGTGCCAGCAGTTCCCCCGGGACTAGCTACGAGCAGTACTTC,CASSSPGTSYEQYF
TRBD1,TRBV27,TRBJ1-2,NA,TGTGCCAGCAGTTTTTTGACAGGGGGAACTAACTATGGCTACACCTTC,CASSFLTGGTNYGYTF
TRBD2,TRBV7-3,TRBJ2-1,NA,TGTGCCAGCAGCTTCAGGGGGACTAGCGCCAATGAGCAGTTCTTC,CASSFRGTSANEQFF
NA,TRBV5-1,TRBJ2-3,NA,TGCGCCAGCAGCTTGGCTATTGGGGACGGAGACACAGATACGCAGTATTTT,CASSLAIGDGDTDTQYF
TRBD2,TRBV11-2,TRBJ2-3,NA,TGTGCCAGCAGCTTAGAGCGGGAGGGAGATACGCAGTATTTT,CASSLEREGDTQYF
NA,TRBV28,TRBJ1-1,NA,TGTGCCAGCAGCCAAACGGCCACTGAAGCTTTCTTT,CASSQTATEAFF
NA,TRBV28,TRBJ2-7,NA,TGTGCCAGCAGTTTACAAGGGGAATTTTCCTACGAGCAGTACTTC,CASSLQGEFSYEQYF
NA,TRBV7-9,TRBJ1-1,once,TGTGCCAGCAGCCCAGGGAGCACTGAAGCTTTCTTT,CASSPGSTEAFF
TRBD2,TRBV13,TRBJ2-1,NA,TGTGCCAGCAGCTTGTCGGGGGGGTCAGGTAATGAGCAGTTCTTC,CASSLSGGSGNEQFF
NA,TRBV4-2,TRBJ2-2,NA,TGTGCCAGCAGCCAAGGGTCGGAGACAGCGAACACCGGGGAGCTGTTTTTT,CASSQGSETANTGELFF
TRBD1,TRBV19,TRBJ2-1,NA,TGTGCCAGTGCCCTCTATTGGGGACAGGGGAACAATGAGCAGTTCTTC,CASALYWGQGNNEQFF
NA,TRBV19,TRBJ2-1,NA,TGTGCCAGTAGTATTCGGGAGAGCTCCTACAATGAGCAGTTCTTC,CASSIRESSYNEQFF
NA,TRBV7-9,TRBJ2-1,NA,TGTGCCAGCAGCTTAGAATCTAGCGTCCCGGCTGTCAATTCAGTGGAGCAGTTCTTC,CASSLESSVPAVNSVEQFF
TRBD1,TRBV4-1,TRBJ1-2,NA,TGCGCCAGCAGCCGACCGACAGGGTCAGACGGCTACACCTTC,CASSRPTGSDGYTF
NA,TRBV7-9,TRBJ2-2,once,TGTGCCAGCAGCCCCCCGAACCCTACCGGGGAGCTGTTTTTT,CASSPPNPTGELFF
NA,TRBV29-1,TRBJ2-1,once,TGCAGCGTTGAAGGCATAGCGGTATACAATGAGCAGTTCTTC,CSVEGIAVYNEQFF
TRBD2,TRBV30,TRBJ2-3,few,TGTGCCTGGAGTGTAGGGCTAGCGGGGACTACAGATACGCAGTATTTT,CAWSVGLAGTTDTQYF
NA,TRBV7-9,TRBJ2-1,NA,TGTGCCAGCAGCTTAGCACCGGGCCTGGTAGCCGATGAGCAGTTCTTC,CASSLAPGLVADEQFF
NA,TRBV6-5,TRBJ2-5,NA,TGTGCCAGCAGTTCAGGGGTCGAGACCCAGTACTTC,CASSSGVETQYF
NA,TRBV1,TRBJ1-2,NA,TGCACCAGCAGCGAGCCTGTTTGTGCGAAGACCTATGGCTACACCTTC,CTSSEPVCAKTYGYTF
NA,TRBV6-6,TRBJ2-1,NA,TGTGCCAGCAGTTACAGGGCCAACAATGAGCAGTTCTTC,CASSYRANNEQFF
NA,TRBV19,TRBJ2-2,NA,TGTGCCAGTACCACGAGGGGGGCGGAGGGAGTCGGGGAGCTGTTTTTT,CASTTRGAEGVGELFF
TRBD2,TRBV13,TRBJ2-2,NA,TGTGCCAGCAGCCCTTGGGGGGGGAAGGGCCTCACCGGGGAGCTGTTTTTT,CASSPWGGKGLTGELFF
TRBD2,TRBV27,TRBJ2-1,NA,TGTGCCAGCAGTTTGGCTCGTAGCGGGAATTACAATGAGCAGTTCTTC,CASSLARSGNYNEQFF
TRBD2,TRBV27,TRBJ2-7,NA,TGTGCCGTCCGGACTAGCGGGAGGGGATCCTACGAGCAGTACTTC,CAVRTSGRGSYEQYF
TRBD2,TRBV6-1,TRBJ2-5,NA,TGTGCCAGCAGTGGATCGGGACTAGCGGTCCAAGAGACCCAGTACTTC,CASSGSGLAVQETQYF
NA,TRBV5-1,TRBJ1-1,NA,TGCGCCAGCAGCTTGGAGCGGACCCCGAACACTGAAGCTTTCTTT,CASSLERTPNTEAFF
TRBD2,TRBV7-9,TRBJ2-3,once,TGTGCCAGCAGCGGCGGGACTAGCGGGAGCACAGATACGCAGTATTTT,CASSGGTSGSTDTQYF
TRBD1,TRBV5-6,TRBJ2-1,NA,TGTGCCAGCAGTTTCGGGACAGCCCCTTACCTGGTGCAGTTCTTC,CASSFGTAPYLVQFF
NA,TRBV13,TRBJ2-1,NA,TGTGCCAGCAGCAGACCAGAGTCGGACAATGAGCAGTTCTTC,CASSRPESDNEQFF
NA,TRBV2,TRBJ1-5,NA,TGTGCCAGCAGTCACCTGACCAGCGGCGGCAATCAGCCCCAGCATTTT,CASSHLTSGGNQPQHF
NA,TRBV7-7,TRBJ2-1,NA,TGTGCCAGCAGCGAAGCGGTTAGCTCCTACAATGAGCAGTTCTTC,CASSEAVSSYNEQFF
NA,TRBV27,TRBJ2-2,NA,TGTGCCAGCAGTTTCGGAGGAATTAACGGGGAGCTGTTTTTT,CASSFGGINGELFF